A selection of T cell receptor beta chains follows, all from one sample in a study of cytomegalovirus exposure and HLA in healthy donors. Clones were sequenced by immunoSEQ multiplex PCR, and TCRdb holds only the in-frame ones, with some missing. The table includes 130,000 or so clones, around 92% detected once. The sequenced sample was PBMCs. The source of these receptors is a man younger than 40 in good health and CMV-seronegative. Both conserved end residues are part of each CDR3. D genes are given only for firm matches. Only part of the rows carry a size: once, few, many, or a class if the clone is expanded.

j_gene	d_gene	v_gene	abundance	CDR3nt	CDR3aa
TRBJ2-3	NA	TRBV2	NA	TGTGCCAGCACTCCCAGTCGCACAGATACGCAGTATTTT	CASTPSRTDTQYF
TRBJ2-7	TRBD1	TRBV9	NA	TGTGCCAGCAGCGCTGGACAGGTCTCATACGAGCAGTACTTC	CASSAGQVSYEQYF
TRBJ2-3	NA	TRBV9	NA	TGTGCCAGCAGTTCCACCCCCTTGGGGGCCGCCACAGATACGCAGTATTTT	CASSSTPLGAATDTQYF
TRBJ2-2	NA	TRBV9	NA	TGTGCCAGCAGCGTAGAGGCCAGGGTTGGGGAGCTGTTTTTT	CASSVEARVGELFF
TRBJ2-7	TRBD1	TRBV6-5	NA	TGTGCCAGCAGCGGACAGGGGGGGAACTACGAGCAGTACTTC	CASSGQGGNYEQYF
TRBJ1-2	TRBD1	TRBV5-4	NA	TGTGCCAGCAGCTGGGACAGGGGTACCTATGGCTACACCTTC	CASSWDRGTYGYTF
TRBJ2-5	TRBD2	TRBV27	few	TGTGCCAGCAGCCGCGGGGCCGCGGGGGGGCCGGGGGAGACCCAGTACTTC	CASSRGAAGGPGETQYF
TRBJ1-1	NA	TRBV12-5	NA	TGTGCTAGTGCCACAGGGTTAAGGACTGAAGCTTTCTTT	CASATGLRTEAFF
TRBJ2-7	TRBD2	TRBV27	NA	TGTGCCAGCAGTAGGACTAGCGGGCCCTACGAGCAGTACTTC	CASSRTSGPYEQYF
TRBJ1-2	NA	TRBV25-1	few	TGTGCCAGCAACAGCATCTATGGCTACACCTTC	CASNSIYGYTF
TRBJ2-7	NA	TRBV13	NA	TGTGCCAGCAGCTTAGAGGGGGTCCACGAGCAGTACTTC	CASSLEGVHEQYF
TRBJ1-6	NA	TRBV5-1	NA	TGCGCCAGCAGCCCCGGGACAACCTTGAGTGGTTCACCCCTCCACTTT	CASSPGTTLSGSPLHF
TRBJ2-5	NA	TRBV21-1	NA	TGTGCCAGCAGCGGGACAGCTCAAGAGACCCAGTACTTC	CASSGTAQETQYF
TRBJ2-1	NA	TRBV7-8	NA	TGTGCCAGCAGCGGCCGGCCTAGGGGTCGTGAGCAGTTCTTC	CASSGRPRGREQFF
TRBJ1-1	NA	TRBV4-1	NA	TGCGCCAGCAGCCCCAAAGGGAGGGGACTGAACACTGAAGCTTTCTTT	CASSPKGRGLNTEAFF
TRBJ2-1	TRBD1	TRBV12-5	NA	TGTGCTAGTGGTGCTCCCGGGACAGGGGGCTACAATGAGCAGTTCTTC	CASGAPGTGGYNEQFF
TRBJ2-5	TRBD2	TRBV9	NA	TGTGCCAGCAGCGCCGGGACTAGCGGGGGGGCACGGGAGACCCAGTACTTC	CASSAGTSGGARETQYF